The 20 T cell receptor beta chains in this list originate from one sample, sequenced in a study of read filtering for tumor transcriptome and immune sequencing. From 350 to 500 ng of RNA, a library with molecular barcoded alpha/delta and beta/gamma adaptors was made. MiXCR was run by TCRdb on the reads, yielding one entry per CDR3 protein. Of 850 to 1,000 distinct CDR3 sequences listed, over 65% are singletons. The specimen sequenced was a population of CD138-negative cells sorted from bone marrow. The receptors were gathered from a donor at least 40 years old with multiple myeloma. This table probably holds off-target reads from a library built for another chain.

The chain uses TRBV7-9 and TRBJ2-1, with D unresolved. The CDR3 is made up of 14 amino acids. CDR1 is SEHNR, CDR2 FQNEAQ, per germline (reference sequence). The ends were cut back, 6 bases at V and 1 base at J, with 10 bases in the middle. The CDR3 DNA follows: TGTGCCAGCAGAGGAGAGCTATCCTACAATGAGCAGTTCTTC. Its protein product is CASRGELSYNEQFF.

In its sample, this clonotype ranks as hyperexpanded. The J gene is TRBJ2-1, the V gene TRBV12-3 or TRBV12-4; 12 positions agree with TRBD2. The CDR3 consists of 13 residues. V lost 5 bases and J lost 15; bases outside the gene matches: 8. CDR3 in amino acids: CASSGLAGGPRFF. The CDR3 DNA sequence: TGTGCCAGCAGTGGTCTAGCGGGAGGGCCAAGGTTCTTC.

The chain recombines TRBV14 with TRBJ2-2; no definite D call. Germline CDR1 reads SGHDN; CDR2 reads FVKESK. This CDR3 region has 14 residues. Between the trimmed V and J ends, which lost 5 bases and 6 bases, there was a span of 13 bases. The chain's CDR3 is CASSKYLGSGELFF. CDR3 coding DNA: TGTGCCAGCAGCAAGTACTTAGGATCCGGGGAGCTGTTTTTT.

The chain joins TRBV2 to TRBJ2-7, with D hard to call. V was cut by 1 base and J by 3 bases, with 13 bases left in between. Germline CDR1 reads SNHLY; CDR2 reads FYNNEI. CDR3 length: 15 residues. CDR3 in DNA: TGTGCCAGCAGTGAAGGGCAGGCCCTGTACTACGAGCAGTACTTC. Translated: CASSEGQALYYEQYF.

This clonotype is classed as large (0.1 to 1%). This chain connects TRBV7-9 to TRBJ2-1; 9 bases match TRBD2. The ends lost 3 bases at V and 8 bases at J; junction bases unmatched: 8. Looked up from germline, CDR1 is SEHNR and CDR2 is FQNEAQ (reference sequence). The CDR3 sequence is 15 residues long. CDR3 sequence reads: CASSFLAGRVDEQFF. The CDR3 DNA reads as TGTGCCAGCAGCTTCCTAGCGGGAAGAGTAGATGAGCAGTTCTTC.

Only a few counts were recorded for this clonotype. The V call is TRBV2, the J call TRBJ2-7, with D unresolved. The CDR3 covers 16 residues. Deletions cut 5 bases from V and 4 bases from J, with 21 bases between. Germline lookup yields CDR1 SNHLY and CDR2 FYNNEI. DNA of the CDR3: TGTGCCAGCAGTACCGGACCCAATGGTAAAAGATACGAGCAGTACTTC. It encodes CASSTGPNGKRYEQYF.

V is TRBV19 and J is TRBJ1-2; no firm D call. The V gene lost 8 bases and the J gene lost 3 bases, with 7 bases spanning the gap. The CDR3 is 11 amino acids. Germline V gene sequence: CDR1 LNHDA, CDR2 SQIVND (reference sequence). CDR3 residues: CASRLDYGYTF. DNA of the CDR3: TGTGCCAGTCGCCTTGACTATGGCTACACCTTC.

The chain employs TRBV3-1 and TRBJ2-5; 9 nucleotides match TRBD2. This CDR3 contains 15 residues. Germline V gene data show CDR1 as LGHDT and CDR2 as YNNKEL (reference sequence). The V gene end was trimmed by 0 bases and the J gene end by 5 bases; junction bases not matched to a gene: 4. CDR3: CASSQEGAGGETQYF. The CDR3 DNA follows: TGTGCCAGCAGCCAAGAGGGGGCGGGGGGGGAGACCCAGTACTTC.

This clonotype is labeled as large. The V gene is TRBV20-1, the J gene TRBJ1-1, with 7 positions matching TRBD1. The CDR3 extends over 13 amino acids. The germline V gene encodes CDR1 DFQATT and CDR2 SNEGSKA (reference sequence). With 3 bases clipped from V and 13 bases from J, the junction kept 14 bases outside the gene matches. In nucleotides, the CDR3 is TGCAGTGCTAGGTCCGGGACAGAAATACTGGGTTTCTTT. As protein: CSARSGTEILGFF.

V and J are TRBV29-1 and TRBJ2-7, with D tentatively TRBD1 or TRBD2 (5 bases each). CDR3 length: 14 amino acids. Germline CDR1 is SQVTM and CDR2 is ANQGSEA. The V gene lost 6 bases and the J gene lost 2 bases, with 17 bases spanning the gap. CDR3 residues: CSVRPGTGTYEQYF. The CDR3, as DNA: TGCAGCGTCCGTCCCGGGACGGGAACCTACGAGCAGTACTTC.

This sequence joins TRBV3-1 and TRBJ2-1, with 9 bases lining up with TRBD2. J was trimmed by 2 bases and V by 1 base; bases with no gene match: 0. CDR1 is LGHDT, CDR2 YNNKEL, per germline (reference sequence). The CDR3 totals 15 residues. CDR3 nucleotides: TGTGCCAGCAGCCAAGGGACTAGCGCCTACAATGAGCAGTTCTTC. Translating it yields CASSQGTSAYNEQFF.

The rearrangement joins TRBV6-1 to TRBJ1-5; D uncertain. CDR1 and CDR2 from the germline V gene are MNHNS and SASEGT. V was clipped by 0 bases and J by 6 bases, with 6 bases between them. This CDR3 spans 13 amino acids. In DNA, the CDR3 is TGTGCCAGCAGTGAAGCCCGAGGTCAGCCCCAGCATTTT. The encoded protein is CASSEARGQPQHF.

The gene calls are TRBV27 and TRBJ2-5, with unresolved D. Trimming stripped 6 bases from V and 3 bases from J, with 17 bases between. In germline, CDR1 is MNHEY, CDR2 SMNVEV (reference sequence). The CDR3 has 15 residues. This CDR3 is CASRRKVSTEETQYF. CDR3 DNA: TGTGCCAGCAGGCGAAAAGTCTCCACCGAAGAGACCCAGTACTTC.

This clonotype was detected only a few times. This chain uses TRBV7-9 with TRBJ2-1; perhaps TRBD2 as D (5 bases). Deletions cut 6 bases from V and 8 bases from J, with 5 bases between. CDR1 and CDR2 (germline): SEHNR, FQNEAQ (reference sequence). CDR3 size: 10 residues. The CDR3 sequence is CASRGDEQFF. In DNA form, the CDR3 reads TGTGCCAGCAGGGGAGATGAGCAGTTCTTC.

The gene calls are TRBV20-1 and TRBJ2-1; 12 bases agree with TRBD2. The J segment lost 4 bases and the V segment lost 6 bases, leaving 7 bases of the junction unmatched. The germline CDR1 and CDR2 sequences are DFQATT and SNEGSKA (reference sequence). The CDR3 contains 15 residues. The CDR3 DNA follows: TGCAGTGCCCAACTAGCGGGAGGACCGTACAATGAGCAGTTCTTC. This encodes CSAQLAGGPYNEQFF.

The chain employs TRBV20-1 and TRBJ2-1, with TRBD1 matching 8 bases. CDR1 DFQATT and CDR2 SNEGSKA come from the germline V gene (reference sequence). The CDR3 has 11 residues. In DNA form, the CDR3 reads TGCAGGGGGACAGGAGGCAATGAGCAGTTCTTC. Translating it yields CRGTGGNEQFF.

The chain links TRBV29-1 to TRBJ2-3; no definite D call. There are 12 residues in the CDR3. Germline V gene lookup returns CDR1 SQVTM and CDR2 ANQGSEA. The V end lost 1 base, the J end lost 5 bases, and 7 bases lay between the germline ends. CDR3 region: CSVEVGKDTQYF. DNA of the CDR3: TGCAGCGTTGAAGTAGGGAAAGATACGCAGTATTTT.

This clonotype was seen only once. CDR3 residues: CASSSLAGGPGNEQFF. CDR3 sequence (DNA): TGTGCCAGCAGTTCGTTAGCGGGAGGGCCCGGCAATGAGCAGTTCTTC. The V gene is TRBV6-2 or TRBV6-3, the J gene TRBJ2-1, with 11 bases that match TRBD2. The CDR3 runs 16 residues. Trimming at V came to 4 bases and at J to 6 bases, leaving 8 bases not matched to a gene. The germline CDR1 and CDR2 sequences are MNHEY and SVGEGT.

The chain employs TRBV20-1 and TRBJ2-1, with a tentative D call TRBD1 (6 bases). Between the trimmed V and J ends, which lost 3 bases and 10 bases, there was a span of 16 bases. Germline CDR1 DFQATT, CDR2 SNEGSKA (reference sequence). The CDR3 runs to 13 residues. CDR3 residues: CSASRTNREEQFF. The DNA for the CDR3 is TGCAGTGCTAGCCGAACCAACAGGGAAGAGCAGTTCTTC.

The gene calls are TRBV7-2 and TRBJ1-1, with D unclear. V lost 3 bases, J lost 1 base, and 6 bases lay in between. This CDR3 has 13 residues. Germline V CDR1 and CDR2: SGHTA, FQGNSA. The DNA of the CDR3 is TGTGCCAGCAGCTTTTTACAGAACACTGAAGCTTTCTTT. Translation gives CASSFLQNTEAFF. Using reference TRBV7-2 and TRBJ1-1 for the parts outside the CDR3, the full variable domain is GAGVSQSPSNKVTEKGKDVELRCDPISGHTALYWYRQSLGQGLEFLIYFQGNSAPDKSGLPSDRFSAERTGGSVSTLTIQRTQQEDSAVYLCASSFLQNTEAFFGQGTRLTVV.